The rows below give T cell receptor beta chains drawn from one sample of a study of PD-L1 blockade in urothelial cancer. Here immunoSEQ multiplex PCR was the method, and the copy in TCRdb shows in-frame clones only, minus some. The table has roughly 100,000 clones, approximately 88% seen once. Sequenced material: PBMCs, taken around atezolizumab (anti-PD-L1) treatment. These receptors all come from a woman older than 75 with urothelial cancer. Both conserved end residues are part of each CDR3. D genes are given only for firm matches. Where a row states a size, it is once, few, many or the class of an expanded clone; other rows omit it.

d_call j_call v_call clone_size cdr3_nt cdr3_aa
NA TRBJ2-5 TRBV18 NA TGTGCCAGCTCACCACCAGAAGGGGTCCAAGAGACCCAGTACTTC CASSPPEGVQETQYF
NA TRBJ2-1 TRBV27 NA TGTGCCAGCAGTTTACTAGCGAGCAATGAGCAGTTCTTC CASSLLASNEQFF
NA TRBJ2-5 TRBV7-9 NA TGTGCCAGCAGCTTATCGGGAGAGACCCAGTACTTC CASSLSGETQYF
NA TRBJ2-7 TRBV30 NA TGTGCCTGGGGAGGGTATGAGCAGTACTTC CAWGGYEQYF
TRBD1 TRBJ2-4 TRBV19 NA TGTGCCAGTAGTATGGAACAGGGGTTAGGAAACATTCAGTACTTC CASSMEQGLGNIQYF
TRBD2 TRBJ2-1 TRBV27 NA TGTGCCAGCAGTTTATCTACTAGCGATATCAATGAGCAGTTCTTC CASSLSTSDINEQFF
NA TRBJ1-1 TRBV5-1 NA TGCGCCAGCAGCCAAGGGGCGGGAAACACTGAAGCTTTCTTT CASSQGAGNTEAFF
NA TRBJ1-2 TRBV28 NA TGTGCCAGCACCCGGGATGTGGGCGGGGGCTACACCTTC CASTRDVGGGYTF
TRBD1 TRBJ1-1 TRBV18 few TGTGCCAGCTCACGAAAGACAGGGGAAGGCACTGAAGCTTTCTTT CASSRKTGEGTEAFF
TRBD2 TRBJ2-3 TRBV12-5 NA TGTGCTAGTGGTTTGGGGACTAGCGGGACCACAGATACGCAGTATTTT CASGLGTSGTTDTQYF
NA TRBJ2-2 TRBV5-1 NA TGCGCCAGCAGCTTGGTCGACAGTTCGAACACCGGGGAGCTGTTTTTT CASSLVDSSNTGELFF
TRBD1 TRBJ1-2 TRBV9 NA TGTGCCAGCAGCGTAGAGGGGACAGGGGATGACTATGGCTACACCTTC CASSVEGTGDDYGYTF
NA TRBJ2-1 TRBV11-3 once TGTGCCAGCAGCATGAACAGGGCCTCCAATGAGCAGTTCTTC CASSMNRASNEQFF
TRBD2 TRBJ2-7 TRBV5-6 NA TGTGCCAGCAGCTTGCCGACTAGCGGGAGCTACGAGCAGTACTTC CASSLPTSGSYEQYF
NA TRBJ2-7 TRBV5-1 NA TGCGCCAGCAGCCCTGCTACCGATACCTACGAGCAGTACTTC CASSPATDTYEQYF
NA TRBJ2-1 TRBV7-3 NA TGTGCCAGCAGCTCCGCTAACAATGAGCAGTTCTTC CASSSANNEQFF
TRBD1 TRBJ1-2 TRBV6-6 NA TGTGCCAGCAGGGGGACCGGGACAGGGGGCGCGGGGGGCTACACCTTC CASRGTGTGGAGGYTF
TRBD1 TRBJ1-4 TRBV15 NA TGTGCCACCGATCCAGGGGGGCTTGGCGATGAAAAACTGTTTTTT CATDPGGLGDEKLFF
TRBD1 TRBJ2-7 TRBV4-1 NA TGCGCCAGCAGCCAACTACCGGGACAGGGTTACTTC CASSQLPGQGYF